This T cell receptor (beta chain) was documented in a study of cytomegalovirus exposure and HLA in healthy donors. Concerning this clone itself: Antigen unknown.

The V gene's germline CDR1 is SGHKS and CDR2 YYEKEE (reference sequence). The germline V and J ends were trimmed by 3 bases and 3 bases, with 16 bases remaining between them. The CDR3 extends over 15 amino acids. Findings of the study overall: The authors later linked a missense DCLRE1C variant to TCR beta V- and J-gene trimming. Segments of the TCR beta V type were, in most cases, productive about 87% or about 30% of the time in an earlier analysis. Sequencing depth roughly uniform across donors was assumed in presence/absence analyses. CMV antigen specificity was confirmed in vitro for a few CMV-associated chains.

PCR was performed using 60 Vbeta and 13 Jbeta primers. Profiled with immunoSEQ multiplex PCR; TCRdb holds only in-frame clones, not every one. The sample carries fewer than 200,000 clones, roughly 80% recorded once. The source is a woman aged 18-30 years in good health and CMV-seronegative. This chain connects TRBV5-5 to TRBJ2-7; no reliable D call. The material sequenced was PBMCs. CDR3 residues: CASSSPDEANYEQYF. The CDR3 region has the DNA TGTGCCAGCAGCTCCCCAGACGAGGCGAACTACGAGCAGTACTTC.